This entry is about one TCR beta chain. The source of the sample is a study of blood T cell repertoires in COVID-19. Overall study: COVID-19 samples, acute and convalescent, were from the United States, Italy and Spain. T cells, B-cell-depleted T cells, or PBMCs supplied cDNA or gDNA.

CDR1 and CDR2 from the germline V gene are SGHTA and FQGTGA. V shed 5 bases, J shed 15 bases, and the junction held 6 bases outside the gene matches. CDR3 size: 11 residues. Original data processing: Quantification of nucleated cells was approximated via reference gene primer amplification. Some clones are missing from TCRdb's copy, which holds only in-frame ones; the method was immunoSEQ multiplex PCR. The D gene and trimming were derived from the DNA, and the V and J assignments and clone size from that table. The data contain some 77,000 clones, around 85% of them singletons. This chain uses TRBV7-3 with TRBJ2-1; 8 nucleotides line up with TRBD2. This clonotype originated in a man between 25 and 39 years old with acute or convalescent COVID-19. The material sequenced was peripheral blood. CDR3 coding DNA: TGTGCCAGCAGCCCCGGGACTAGTCTGTTCTTC. This codes for CASSPGTSLFF.